The next 10 T cell receptor beta chains were all read from a single sample in a study of blood T cells in healthy people across ages (dated by TCRdb to about 2015). Library preparation used 5' RACE. Sequencing relied on an Illumina HiSeq 2500. A second PCR of about 7 to 12 cycles was run with a J-beta primer mix and a sample-barcoded 5' primer. TCRdb itself trimmed the public reads at Q25 with fastp, ran MiXCR and retained productive beta chains. Each entry merges the rows of one CDR3 protein and shows their most common DNA and genes. The table for this sample lists approximately 880,000 distinct CDR3 sequences; around 48% of them were counted only once. The top ten hold 13% of the sample. Sequenced material: blood. These receptors were taken from a man aged 25 to 45 in good health.

Comment on this clonotype: Since a much larger clone is just one base distant, this may be a read error. The chain combines TRBV6-2 or TRBV6-3 with TRBJ1-1, with a possible D match to TRBD1 (5 bases). Germline V gene data show CDR1 as MNHEY and CDR2 as SVGEGT. This CDR3 has 14 amino acids. V shed 0 bases and J shed 0 bases, with 5 bases lying between them. The CDR3 DNA reads TGTGCCAGCAGTTACTCGGGGGTGAACACTGAAGCTTTCTTT. As protein: CASSYSGVNTEAFF.

The chain carries TRBV6-2 or TRBV6-3 and TRBJ2-3; 12 positions match TRBD2. The junction had 4 bases not matched to a gene; V was cut back by 5 bases and J by 4 bases. CDR1 and CDR2 (germline): MNHEY, SVGEGT. CDR3 length: 15 amino acids. CDR3 DNA sequence: TGTGCCAGCAGTAAGACTAGCGGGGGTTCAGATACGCAGTATTTT. Its protein product is CASSKTSGGSDTQYF.

Details on this clonotype: A much larger clone differs from this one at a single base, so this may be a read error. The chain carries TRBV29-1 and TRBJ2-1; tentative D call: TRBD2 (6 bases). This CDR3 contains 13 residues. The germline V gene has CDR1 SQVTM and CDR2 ANQGSEA. In DNA form, the CDR3 reads TGCGGCGCGAGGGGAGGAGGGCCTGATGAGCAGTTCTTC. This encodes CGARGGGPDEQFF.

This clonotype was recorded a few times. This rearrangement joins TRBV20-1 to TRBJ2-3; TRBD2 might be the D (5 bases). The V end lost 3 bases, the J end lost 3 bases, and 16 bases lay between the germline ends. This CDR3 region has 15 residues. CDR1 and CDR2 from the germline V gene are DFQATT and SNEGSKA (reference sequence). CDR3 region: CSARGRSGSTDTQYF. CDR3 sequence (DNA): TGCAGTGCTAGGGGGAGATCCGGAAGTACAGATACGCAGTATTTT.

Turning to this clonotype: This CDR3 fails to terminate in the conserved phenylalanine or tryptophan, so it likely reflects a read error. The chain uses TRBV12-3 or TRBV12-4 and TRBJ2-7, with D perhaps TRBD1 or TRBD2 (5 bases each). V lost 6 bases and J 2 bases, leaving 8 bases between the germline ends. The CDR3 totals 12 residues. CDR3 region: CASRGTTYEQYL. In DNA form, the CDR3 reads TGTGCCAGCAGGGGGACGACCTACGAGCAGTACTTA.

The V call is TRBV20-1, the J call TRBJ2-7; 7 positions match TRBD1. J gave up 0 bases and V 5 bases, and 10 bases lay outside the gene matches. CDR3 length equals 15 residues. Germline CDR1 is DFQATT and CDR2 is SNEGSKA (reference sequence). Here the CDR3 reads CSAYIRGQSSYEQYF. CDR3 DNA sequence: TGCAGTGCTTATATCAGGGGACAGAGCTCCTACGAGCAGTACTTC.

The chain links TRBV28 to TRBJ2-1; 8 bases match TRBD2. V lost 7 bases, J lost 5 bases, and 10 bases stayed unmatched. CDR1 is MDHEN, CDR2 SYDVKM, per germline. The CDR3 is 15 amino acids. This CDR3 reads CASKLPGGGNNEQFF. CDR3 bases: TGTGCCAGCAAGCTCCCCGGGGGGGGAAACAATGAGCAGTTCTTC.

The sample holds a few counts of this clonotype. The chain combines TRBV2 with TRBJ2-1; TRBD1 agrees at 10 bases. Germline V gene data show CDR1 as SNHLY and CDR2 as FYNNEI. The CDR3 runs to 14 residues. V lost 3 bases, J lost 4 bases, and 0 bases stayed unmatched. The DNA of the CDR3 is TGTGCCAGCAGTGAGGACAGGGGGTACAATGAGCAGTTCTTC. It encodes CASSEDRGYNEQFF. Drawing the rest from reference TRBV2 and TRBJ2-1, the complete variable domain is EPEVTQTPSHQVTQMGQEVILRCVPISNHLYFYWYRQILGQKVEFLVSFYNNEISEKSEIFDDQFSVERPDGSNFTLKIRSTKLEDSAMYFCASSEDRGYNEQFFGPGTRLTVL.

This clonotype was found a few times. The chain joins TRBV11-2 to TRBJ1-6; D gene ambiguous. Germline V gene data show CDR1 as SGHAT and CDR2 as FQNNGV. The V and J ends lost 1 base and 8 bases respectively, with 9 bases between them. The CDR3 consists of 14 residues. CDR3 residues: CASSLVGFDSPLHF. DNA of the CDR3: TGTGCCAGCAGCTTAGTTGGGTTCGATTCACCCCTCCACTTT.

V gene TRBV7-9 combines with J gene TRBJ1-3, with no clear D. There are 15 residues in the CDR3. Germline CDR1 and CDR2: SEHNR and FQNEAQ (reference sequence). Trimming took 3 bases from V and 1 from J, leaving 10 bases between them. CDR3: CASSFWADSGNTIYF. CDR3 in DNA: TGTGCCAGCAGCTTTTGGGCCGATTCTGGAAACACCATATATTTT.